These 30 T cell receptor beta chains came from one sample sequenced in a study of cytomegalovirus exposure and HLA in healthy donors. The primer mix had 60 Vbeta and 13 Jbeta primers. Sequencing used immunoSEQ multiplex PCR; TCRdb keeps in-frame clones, though not all of them. This sample has under 150,000 clones, with over 60% found just once. The sequenced sample consisted of PBMCs. The receptors were gathered from a male donor in good health and CMV-seropositive.

The chain combines TRBV5-4 with TRBJ2-3; 11 bases align to TRBD2. V dropped 4 bases and J dropped 4; count of bases not matched to a gene: 8. The germline V gene has CDR1 SGHNT and CDR2 YYREEE (reference sequence). CDR3 length equals 16 residues. CDR3: CASSPHSGRAADTQYF. The CDR3 bases are TGTGCCAGCAGCCCTCATAGCGGGAGGGCCGCAGATACGCAGTATTTT.

To note about this clone: This specimen includes other DNA sequences encoding the same CDR3. The chain has TRBV2 and TRBJ2-7; D possibly corresponds to TRBD1 (6 bases). Trimming left V 3 bases short and J 2 bases short, with 17 bases between. The CDR3 runs to 16 residues. From germline, CDR1 is SNHLY and CDR2 FYNNEI. The CDR3 bases are TGTGCCAGCAGTGAGTACGCAGGGGTTAATGCCTACGAGCAGTACTTC. Translating gives CASSEYAGVNAYEQYF.

Only one count was recorded for this clone. The chain employs TRBV12-5 and TRBJ1-5; weak D call: TRBD1 (5 bases). The V end lost 4 bases, the J end lost 0 bases, and 10 bases lay between the germline ends. The germline V gene has CDR1 LGHNT and CDR2 FRNRAP. The CDR3 has 15 amino acids. CDR3 protein: CASGSLRDSNQPQHF. CDR3 coding DNA: TGTGCTAGTGGTTCACTCAGGGATAGCAATCAGCCCCAGCATTTT.

This chain uses TRBV19 with TRBJ1-2; no clear D. Trimming cost V 3 bases and J 0 bases, with 20 bases left between them. The CDR3 spans 18 residues. Germline CDR1 and CDR2: LNHDA and SQIVND (reference sequence). CDR3 residues: CASSIFLERRLANYGYTF. The CDR3, as DNA: TGTGCCAGTAGTATTTTCTTGGAGAGACGGTTAGCTAACTATGGCTACACCTTC.

This chain joins TRBV18 and TRBJ2-1; 7 bases fit TRBD2. V dropped 1 base and J dropped 5; count of bases not matched to a gene: 8. Germline V CDR1 and CDR2: KGHSH, LQKENI. CDR3 length equals 16 residues. The CDR3 DNA reads TGTGCCAGCTCACCACTTTCCAGCGGGACTAACAATGAGCAGTTCTTC. Translated, it gives CASSPLSSGTNNEQFF.

The chain carries TRBV7-2 and TRBJ2-2; D call uncertain. V lost 1 base, J lost 1 base, and 4 bases lay in between. The CDR3 length is 14 residues. Germline CDR1 reads SGHTA; CDR2 reads FQGNSA. The CDR3 loop reads CASSLGLNTGELFF. CDR3 DNA sequence: TGTGCCAGCAGCTTAGGACTGAACACCGGGGAGCTGTTTTTT.

The rearrangement joins TRBV11-1 to TRBJ2-7, with 7 bases matching TRBD1. Germline V lookup: CDR1 SGHAT, CDR2 FQDESV (reference sequence). The CDR3 spans 13 residues. The V gene end was trimmed by 5 bases and the J gene end by 3 bases; junction bases not matched to a gene: 4. The CDR3 protein is CASSAWDSYEQYF. CDR3 nucleotide sequence: TGTGCCAGCAGCGCCTGGGACAGCTACGAGCAGTACTTC.

This chain joins TRBV29-1 and TRBJ1-1, with TRBD1 matching 7 bases. V lost 3 bases to trimming and J lost 5 bases; unmatched junction nucleotides: 9. This CDR3 has 14 residues. CDR1 SQVTM and CDR2 ANQGSEA come from the germline V gene. The CDR3 region is CSVESRGLGTEAFF. The CDR3 nucleotides are TGCAGCGTTGAGTCGAGGGGGCTGGGGACTGAAGCTTTCTTT.

This clone was recorded a few times. The gene calls are TRBV5-1 and TRBJ2-6, with D unresolved. Germline CDR1 is SGHRS and CDR2 is YFSETQ. CDR3 size: 15 residues. V lost 4 bases, J lost 0 bases, and 8 bases lay in between. CDR3 in amino acids: CASSKTPSGANVLTF. Here the CDR3 DNA reads TGCGCCAGCAGCAAAACACCCTCTGGGGCCAACGTCCTGACTTTC.

This chain uses TRBV28 with TRBJ2-5; D call uncertain. The assigned J gene may be wrong: the sequence end matches TRBJ2-7 better. The germline gives CDR1 MDHEN, CDR2 SYDVKM. The length of the CDR3 is 12 residues. The CDR3 here is CASSSLSYEQYF. CDR3 in DNA: TGTGCCAGCAGTTCTCTCTCCTACGAGCAGTACTTC.

The chain is built from TRBV19 and TRBJ2-7, with D possibly TRBD1 on 6 matching bases. The CDR3 is 13 residues long. From germline, CDR1 is LNHDA and CDR2 SQIVND (reference sequence). The V end lost 6 bases, the J end lost 6 bases, and 15 bases lay between the germline ends. The CDR3 reads CASSSLGGAEQYF. CDR3 bases: TGTGCCAGTAGCTCCCTAGGGGGAGCCGAGCAGTACTTC.

The chain carries TRBV7-8 and TRBJ2-1; a weak D match, TRBD2 (6 bases). The CDR3 extends over 14 amino acids. CDR1 is SGHVS and CDR2 is FQNEAQ in the germline V gene. The V and J ends lost 6 bases and 4 bases respectively, with 13 bases between them. CDR3 amino acids: CASSSGGPYNEQFF. For the CDR3, the DNA is TGTGCCAGCAGTTCCGGGGGACCTTACAATGAGCAGTTCTTC.

This chain uses TRBV5-1 with TRBJ2-1; 15 bases map to TRBD2. The germline CDR1 and CDR2 sequences are SGHRS and YFSETQ. The CDR3 runs 15 residues. The V gene end was trimmed by 4 bases and the J gene end by 9 bases; junction bases not matched to a gene: 5. CDR3 coding DNA: TGCGCCAGCAGCCCGGGACTAGCGGGGGGTAGTGAGCAGTTCTTC. Protein: CASSPGLAGGSEQFF.

This clone was recorded a few times. The chain links TRBV7-9 to TRBJ2-2; 9 nucleotides agree with TRBD1. This CDR3 is built from 16 residues. Germline values: CDR1 SEHNR, CDR2 FQNEAQ (reference sequence). Trimming removed 5 bases from V and 4 bases from J; junction bases left unmatched: 8. The CDR3 region is CASSIRQGDGTGELFF. In DNA, the CDR3 is TGTGCCAGCAGCATCCGACAGGGGGATGGCACCGGGGAGCTGTTTTTT.

The chain has TRBV11-2 and TRBJ1-4; the match to TRBD1 covers 10 bases. Trimming at V came to 1 base and at J to 6 bases, leaving 5 bases not matched to a gene. Germline V gene data show CDR1 as SGHAT and CDR2 as FQNNGV. There are 16 residues in the CDR3. The DNA of the CDR3 is TGTGCCAGCAGCTTAGTTTTGGGACAGGGGCATGAAAAACTGTTTTTT. This codes for CASSLVLGQGHEKLFF.

The genes are TRBV5-6 and TRBJ2-1, with 10 bases identical to TRBD1. Per the germline V gene, CDR1 is SGHDT and CDR2 is YYEEEE. This CDR3 is 16 amino acids long. J was trimmed by 3 bases and V by 4 bases; bases with no gene match: 7. CDR3 sequence reads: CASSPGGQGDYNEQFF. The DNA of the CDR3 is TGTGCCAGCAGCCCAGGAGGACAGGGGGACTACAATGAGCAGTTCTTC. Supplemented by reference TRBV5-6 and TRBJ2-1, the full variable domain reads DAGVTQSPTHLIKTRGQQVTLRCSPKSGHDTVSWYQQALGQGPQFIFQYYEEEERQRGNFPDRFSGHQFPNYSSELNVNALLLGDSALYLCASSPGGQGDYNEQFFGPGTRLTVL.

The chain is built from TRBV15 and TRBJ1-2; TRBD1 is a possible D gene (5 bases). V lost 0 bases and J lost 8, with 19 bases in between. The CDR3 is 16 amino acids. The germline V gene has CDR1 LNHNV and CDR2 YYDKDF (reference sequence). The CDR3 is CATSRDLGASPQGYTF. In nucleotides, the CDR3 is TGTGCCACCAGCAGAGATCTAGGGGCTTCCCCCCAGGGCTACACCTTC.

A few counts support this clone. This sequence joins TRBV10-2 and TRBJ1-1; D possibly corresponds to TRBD1 (5 bases). CDR3 size: 10 residues. Trimming removed 7 bases from V and 5 bases from J, with 5 bases in between. Germline V gene data show CDR1 as WSHSY and CDR2 as SAAADI. The CDR3 DNA follows: TGCGCCAGCAAGGGGACTGAAGCTTTCTTT. Amino acid sequence: CASKGTEAFF.

This chain links TRBV7-9 with TRBJ2-5, with 10 bases that match TRBD2. Losses at the gene ends were 5 bases for V and 5 bases for J; bases not matched to a gene: 14. The germline V gene encodes CDR1 SEHNR and CDR2 FQNEAQ (reference sequence). This CDR3 contains 17 residues. The CDR3 DNA reads TGTGCCAGCAGCACCGGTAGCGGGGGGCATCCGGGGGAGACCCAGTACTTC. Its protein product is CASSTGSGGHPGETQYF.

This chain uses TRBV7-8 with TRBJ2-5; 10 bases align to TRBD1. V was clipped by 0 bases and J by 5 bases; unmatched bases: 3. Per germline, CDR1 SGHVS and CDR2 FQNEAQ. This CDR3 comprises 15 residues. CDR3: CASSLAVDRGETQYF. For the CDR3, the DNA is TGTGCCAGCAGCTTAGCGGTGGACAGGGGGGAGACCCAGTACTTC.

CDR3 sequence (DNA): TGTGCCAGCAGCGTAGGGGCCCCGGGGAGGGGCTACCCCGGGGGGAACACTGAAGCTTTCTTT. Translating it yields CASSVGAPGRGYPGGNTEAFF. The V gene is TRBV9, the J gene TRBJ1-1, with TRBD1 as a possible D gene (5 bases). The length of the CDR3 is 21 residues. Germline V gives CDR1 SGDLS, CDR2 YYNGEE. The germline V and J ends were trimmed by 0 bases and 1 base, with 28 bases remaining between them.

The V call is TRBV28, the J call TRBJ2-3; possible D gene TRBD2, 5 bases. Trimming removed 5 bases at V and 4 bases at J, with 16 bases between. The germline V gene encodes CDR1 MDHEN and CDR2 SYDVKM. The CDR3 is made up of 15 amino acids. CDR3 DNA sequence: TGTGCCAGCAGTCGTAGCGACTTGGTTGCAGATACGCAGTATTTT. Protein: CASSRSDLVADTQYF.

This rearrangement joins TRBV6-6 to TRBJ2-7, with D maybe TRBD1 (6 bases). This CDR3 region has 14 residues. V dropped 0 bases and J dropped 5 bases, with 11 bases sitting between them. CDR1 and CDR2 from the germline V gene are MNHNY and SVGAGI (reference sequence). Here the CDR3 DNA reads TGTGCCAGCAGTTACTCCACAGGGTGGCACGAGCAGTACTTC. It yields the protein CASSYSTGWHEQYF.

V and J are TRBV27 and TRBJ2-7, with D possibly TRBD1 on 6 matching bases. This CDR3 is 15 amino acids long. Germline CDR1 reads MNHEY; CDR2 reads SMNVEV (reference sequence). The V gene lost 0 bases and the J gene lost 1 base, with 10 bases spanning the gap. CDR3: CASSLSPTGSYEQYF. As DNA, the CDR3 is TGTGCCAGCAGTTTATCCCCAACAGGGTCCTACGAGCAGTACTTC.

The chain's CDR3 is CASSDGVAFF. CDR3 nucleotides: TGTGCCAGCAGTGACGGGGTAGCTTTCTTT. This sequence joins TRBV2 and TRBJ1-1, with D unclear. Trimming removed 3 bases at V and 10 bases at J, with 6 bases between. In germline, CDR1 is SNHLY, CDR2 FYNNEI. The CDR3 has 10 amino acids.

V and J are TRBV7-8 and TRBJ2-3; D might be TRBD2 (7 bases). The CDR3 has 17 amino acids. V gave up 5 bases and J gave up 3 bases, with 21 bases separating them. Germline V CDR1 and CDR2: SGHVS, FQNEAQ. The CDR3 region has the DNA TGTGCCAGCAGCCTGAAGTTGGGGGGGCTGGTGACAGATACGCAGTATTTT. Protein product: CASSLKLGGLVTDTQYF.

The chain carries TRBV7-3 and TRBJ1-1, with D perhaps matching TRBD1 (6 bases). Germline CDR1 SGHTA, CDR2 FQGTGA. CDR3 length equals 15 residues. Trimming left V 5 bases short and J 2 bases short, with 15 bases between. CDR3 sequence (DNA): TGTGCCAGCAGCGCGGGGGGGGGCAGCAACACTGAAGCTTTCTTT. As protein: CASSAGGGSNTEAFF.

The sample holds a few counts of this clone. V usage is TRBV18 and J usage is TRBJ1-2; tentatively, D is TRBD1 (5 bases). V gave up 2 bases and J gave up 2 bases, with 9 bases separating them. This CDR3 has 14 amino acids. Germline values: CDR1 KGHSH, CDR2 LQKENI. The CDR3 region has the DNA TGTGCCAGCTCACCATCAGACAGAAACTATGGCTACACCTTC. Its translation: CASSPSDRNYGYTF.

CDR3 bases: TGTGCCAGCAGCTCTACCAAGACAGGGGGCAGGAGGCCCCAGCATTTT. Amino acid sequence: CASSSTKTGGRRPQHF. The J gene is TRBJ1-5, the V gene TRBV5-6; 10 bases are a match to TRBD1. Per the germline V gene, CDR1 is SGHDT and CDR2 is YYEEEE. After removal of 3 bases from V and 9 bases from J, the junction contained 12 bases not matched to a gene. CDR3 length equals 16 residues.

The chain couples TRBV11-1 to TRBJ2-7; TRBD1 agrees at 7 bases. With V trimmed by 8 bases and J by 5 bases, 6 bases remained unmatched. Germline V gene sequence: CDR1 SGHAT, CDR2 FQDESV (reference sequence). CDR3 length equals 12 residues. The DNA for the CDR3 is TGTGCCAGCCGACAGGGAAGAAACGAGCAGTACTTC. This codes for CASRQGRNEQYF.